The 24 T cell receptor beta chains below come from one sample, sequenced in a study of T cell repertoires in cytomegalovirus infection. Using its own MiXCR run on the reads, TCRdb lists one record per CDR3 protein. The profile covers 250,000 to 350,000 distinct CDR3 sequences, with roughly 25% appearing a single time and roughly 13% taken by the ten largest. The sequencing input was PBMCs. The origin of the receptors is a human donor in good health (CMV status not recorded). Some clones in this sample may be carry-over from other donors' samples.

The gene calls are TRBV29-1 and TRBJ1-1; no firm D call. Trimming removed 7 bases from V and 3 bases from J, with 15 bases in between. Germline V gives CDR1 SQVTM, CDR2 ANQGSEA. The length of the CDR3 is 13 residues. The CDR3 sequence: CSGLGSHHTEAFF. The CDR3 DNA follows: TGCAGCGGCCTCGGGTCCCACCACACTGAAGCTTTCTTT. Combining the CDR3 with reference TRBV29-1 and TRBJ1-1 gives the whole variable domain SAVISQKPSRDICQRGTSLTIQCQVDSQVTMMFWYRQQPGQSLTLIATANQGSEATYESGFVIDKFPISRPNLTFSTLTVSNMSPEDSSIYLCSGLGSHHTEAFFGQGTRLTVV.

V is TRBV19 and J is TRBJ2-7; D possibly uses TRBD1 or TRBD2 (6 bases each). V lost 3 bases and J lost 6, with 12 bases in between. Germline V CDR1 and CDR2: LNHDA, SQIVND (reference sequence). CDR3 length equals 13 residues. CDR3 DNA: TGTGCCAGTAGTATGGCACAGGGAGGCGAGCAGTACTTC. It encodes CASSMAQGGEQYF.

The CDR3 coding sequence is TGTGCCAGCAGCTTAGCCCCCACTGAAGCTTTCTTT. Amino acids: CASSLAPTEAFF. The genes are TRBV7-6 and TRBJ1-1; the D is unclear. The CDR3 length is 12 residues. Trimming took 0 bases from V and 4 from J, leaving 3 bases between them. Germline CDR1 is SGHVS and CDR2 is FNYEAQ.

Remarks on this clonotype: At one of its ends the junction is not consistent with the germline gene, which may arise from a read error. CDR3: CASSTRTSGEPTGEQHF. For the CDR3, the DNA is TGTGCCAGCAGCACCCGGACTAGCGGGGAACCAACCGGCGAGCAGCACTTC. The rearrangement joins TRBV11-2 to TRBJ2-7; 12 nucleotides align to TRBD2. CDR1 and CDR2 (germline): SGHAT, FQNNGV. This CDR3 is 17 amino acids long.

Many counts were recorded for this clonotype. This chain connects TRBV19 to TRBJ2-1; 10 bases are a match to TRBD2. Per the germline V gene, CDR1 is LNHDA and CDR2 is SQIVND (reference sequence). The CDR3 length is 19 residues. V gave up 1 base and J gave up 8 bases; unmatched junction bases: 17. The CDR3 DNA follows: TGTGCCAGTAGTATAGCGGGGCTAGCGGGGGTCCCATCTACGGATGAGCAGTTCTTC. Amino acids: CASSIAGLAGVPSTDEQFF.

This clonotype was seen more than once but under ten times. The chain joins TRBV20-1 to TRBJ2-1; 10 bases are a match to TRBD2. Per the germline V gene, CDR1 is DFQATT and CDR2 is SNEGSKA (reference sequence). The CDR3 has 15 residues. Trimming removed 0 bases from V and 2 bases from J; junction bases left unmatched: 1. DNA of the CDR3: TGCAGTGCTAGAGAACTAGCGGGGACCTACAATGAGCAGTTCTTC. Its protein is CSARELAGTYNEQFF.

The table lists this clonotype with many counts. This chain links TRBV7-2 with TRBJ2-1, with D perhaps matching TRBD2 (6 bases). Germline V lookup: CDR1 SGHTA, CDR2 FQGNSA. V gave up 4 bases and J gave up 0 bases, with 16 bases separating them. This CDR3 is built from 17 residues. The CDR3 region has the DNA TGTGCCAGCAGCTCCGGGCCGGGACTTAGCTCCTACAATGAGCAGTTCTTC. Translated: CASSSGPGLSSYNEQFF.

This clonotype was recorded at least ten times. The genes are TRBV7-8 and TRBJ1-5; 8 bases map to TRBD1. This CDR3 has 17 amino acids. The junction had 10 bases not matched to a gene; V was cut back by 4 bases and J by 2 bases. From germline, CDR1 is SGHVS and CDR2 FQNEAQ. CDR3 amino acids: CASSSTSGGLGNQPQHF. The DNA of the CDR3 is TGTGCCAGCAGCTCCACCTCAGGGGGCTTAGGCAATCAGCCCCAGCATTTT.

This clonotype was seen repeatedly, ten times or more. In DNA, the CDR3 is TGTGCCAGCAGTACGGACAGTTTTAGCAATCAGCCCCAGCATTTT. Its protein is CASSTDSFSNQPQHF. The chain carries TRBV12-3 or TRBV12-4 and TRBJ1-5, with D possibly matching TRBD1 (6 bases). This CDR3 contains 15 residues. V dropped 5 bases and J dropped 0 bases, with 11 bases sitting between them.

This clonotype was seen a few times. The chain links TRBV6-1 to TRBJ1-1; no firm D call. The V end lost 6 bases, the J end lost 1 base, and 3 bases lay between the germline ends. Germline V gene lookup returns CDR1 MNHNS and CDR2 SASEGT. The CDR3 is made up of 11 amino acids. CDR3 loop: CASSKNTEAFF. The CDR3 bases are TGTGCCAGCAGCAAGAACACTGAAGCTTTCTTT.

This clonotype was seen a few times. This chain joins TRBV5-1 and TRBJ1-1; no definite D call. This CDR3 spans 17 amino acids. Germline CDR1 is SGHRS and CDR2 is YFSETQ. With 4 bases removed from V and 5 bases from J, the gap between germline ends came to 24 bases. CDR3 in DNA: TGCGCCAGCAGCCGGTGGGCACAGAAGTTTTTTTTAACTGAAGCTTTCTTT. It is translated as CASSRWAQKFFLTEAFF.

This clonotype has a count of ten or more. CDR3 sequence: CASSLKGWGSARQETQYF. The CDR3 bases are TGTGCCAGCAGCTTAAAGGGGTGGGGCTCCGCTCGCCAAGAGACCCAGTACTTC. V is TRBV7-6 and J is TRBJ2-5; D possibly corresponds to TRBD1 (5 bases). The CDR3 totals 18 residues. Germline V lookup: CDR1 SGHVS, CDR2 FNYEAQ. With 2 bases removed from V and 1 base from J, the gap between germline ends came to 20 bases.

This clonotype appeared a few times. V gene TRBV11-2 combines with J gene TRBJ2-5; the match to TRBD2 covers 12 bases. The J segment lost 6 bases and the V segment lost 8 bases, leaving 7 bases of the junction unmatched. CDR1 SGHAT and CDR2 FQNNGV come from the germline V gene. This CDR3 region has 14 residues. CDR3 in amino acids: CASSSGGAGKTQYF. The CDR3 DNA reads TGTGCCAGCTCTAGCGGGGGGGCCGGTAAGACCCAGTACTTC.

This clonotype was detected many times. V usage is TRBV7-2 and J usage is TRBJ2-7; D might be TRBD1 (7 bases). V was trimmed by 5 bases and J by 5 bases, leaving 13 bases between them. There are 13 residues in the CDR3. The germline gives CDR1 SGHTA, CDR2 FQGNSA. CDR3 amino acids: CASSPTGRNEQYF. The DNA for the CDR3 is TGTGCCAGCAGCCCGACAGGGAGGAACGAGCAGTACTTC.

This clonotype has ten or more counts. The chain employs TRBV7-2 and TRBJ2-7; TRBD2 aligns across 11 bases. Germline lookup yields CDR1 SGHTA and CDR2 FQGNSA. The ends lost 3 bases at V and 5 bases at J; junction bases unmatched: 6. The CDR3 totals 15 residues. The CDR3 region has the DNA TGTGCCAGCAGCTTTAGACTAGCGGGGAGTCACGAGCAGTACTTC. Protein: CASSFRLAGSHEQYF.

The rearrangement uses TRBV7-2 and TRBJ2-1; D tentatively reads TRBD1 or TRBD2 (5 bases each). The CDR3 is 14 residues long. With 1 base removed from V and 9 bases from J, the gap between germline ends came to 13 bases. Germline V gene lookup returns CDR1 SGHTA and CDR2 FQGNSA. The CDR3 region has the DNA TGTGCCAGCAGCTTAGGCGGGCAGGGCGGTGAGCAGTTCTTC. This encodes CASSLGGQGGEQFF.

This clonotype appeared many times. V usage is TRBV7-2 and J usage is TRBJ1-2; TRBD1 matches 8 bases. The CDR3 is 14 residues long. With V trimmed by 5 bases and J by 3 bases, 5 bases remained unmatched. The germline gives CDR1 SGHTA, CDR2 FQGNSA. CDR3 sequence: CASSPGTGYYGYTF. CDR3 sequence (DNA): TGTGCCAGCAGCCCGGGGACAGGTTACTATGGCTACACCTTC.

This clonotype was observed at least ten times. The chain uses TRBV7-2 and TRBJ2-1; 13 nucleotides align to TRBD2. Germline trimming cut 1 base from V and 7 bases from J; bases unmatched to any gene: 4. The germline gives CDR1 SGHTA, CDR2 FQGNSA. The CDR3 sequence is 16 residues long. The CDR3 loop is CASSLVGLAGRNEQFF. In DNA, the CDR3 is TGTGCCAGCAGCTTAGTGGGACTAGCGGGACGTAATGAGCAGTTCTTC.

This clonotype has more than one count but fewer than ten. V and J are TRBV12-3 or TRBV12-4 and TRBJ2-3; TRBD1 is a possible D gene (6 bases). The V end was cut by 8 bases, the J end by 0 bases, with 15 bases between. The CDR3 has 15 amino acids. Here the CDR3 reads CASSILGASTDTQYF. In DNA, the CDR3 is TGTGCCAGCTCCATACTGGGGGCGAGCACAGATACGCAGTATTTT.

The chain links TRBV20-1 to TRBJ1-5; the match to TRBD1 covers 7 bases. This CDR3 has 15 amino acids. V lost 0 bases and J lost 4; bases outside the gene matches: 6. CDR1 is DFQATT, CDR2 SNEGSKA, per germline (reference sequence). Written as DNA, the CDR3 is TGCAGTGCTAGAGAACCGGGACAGACGAATCAGCCCCAGCATTTT. Its translation is CSAREPGQTNQPQHF.

This clonotype was detected ten times or more. The chain employs TRBV7-2 and TRBJ2-5; D remains ambiguous. With 0 bases removed from V and 5 bases from J, the gap between germline ends came to 4 bases. CDR1 is SGHTA and CDR2 is FQGNSA in the germline V gene. The CDR3 has 12 amino acids. The CDR3 DNA sequence: TGTGCCAGCAGCTTAGCCTGGGAGACCCAGTACTTC. This translates into CASSLAWETQYF.

V usage is TRBV4-3 and J usage is TRBJ2-3, with 9 bases aligning to TRBD1. The length of the CDR3 is 16 residues. Trimming at V came to 0 bases and at J to 4 bases, leaving 5 bases not matched to a gene. CDR1 is LGHNA, CDR2 YSLEER, per germline. CDR3 sequence: CASSQEMGQGPDTQYF. The CDR3 nucleotides are TGCGCCAGCAGCCAAGAAATGGGACAGGGTCCAGATACGCAGTATTTT.

The gene calls are TRBV30 and TRBJ2-2, with D perhaps TRBD2 (6 bases). This CDR3 contains 14 residues. In germline, CDR1 is GTSNPN, CDR2 SVGIG (reference sequence). Trimming shortened V by 5 bases and J by 4 bases, and 14 bases separated the two germline ends. CDR3 in amino acids: CAWVSGLSTGELFF. CDR3 nucleotides: TGTGCCTGGGTGTCGGGACTCTCCACCGGGGAGCTGTTTTTT.

Ten or more counts support this clonotype. This rearrangement joins TRBV27 to TRBJ2-1; the D is unclear. Trimming took off 5 bases at V and 4 bases at J, with 15 bases between the two ends. This CDR3 contains 15 residues. The germline gives CDR1 MNHEY, CDR2 SMNVEV (reference sequence). Here the CDR3 DNA reads TGTGCCAGCAGTCCCCGAATCGGTACTTACAATGAGCAGTTCTTC. It is translated as CASSPRIGTYNEQFF.